Each of the 9 T cell receptor beta chains below was sequenced from the same sample in a study of T cell responses to AZD1222 COVID-19 vaccine. Sequencing was performed with immunoSEQ multiplex PCR; in TCRdb, only in-frame clones are kept and a portion is missing. This table holds about 150,000 clones, over 75% found once. This material consisted of peripheral blood, taken on day 0 of AZD1222 vaccination. The receptors were gathered from an adult in good health.

V gene TRBV6-6 combines with J gene TRBJ1-2; D is unresolved. The germline CDR1 and CDR2 sequences are MNHNY and SVGAGI (reference sequence). The V gene lost 6 bases and the J gene lost 2 bases, with 10 bases spanning the gap. This CDR3 is built from 13 residues. In DNA, the CDR3 is TGTGCCAGCAGCTGGACGGGGAACTATGGCTACACCTTC. It specifies CASSWTGNYGYTF.

This clone was recorded only once. The chain has TRBV2 and TRBJ1-1; D is perhaps TRBD1 (6 bases). CDR3 length equals 15 residues. V was shortened by 8 bases and J by 3 bases, with 19 bases between the two germline ends. CDR1 is SNHLY and CDR2 is FYNNEI in the germline V gene. CDR3 amino acids: CASSWGAGTDTEAFF. In nucleotides, the CDR3 is TGTGCCAGCTCCTGGGGGGCAGGGACGGACACTGAAGCTTTCTTT.

The chain carries TRBV5-1 and TRBJ1-3; the D is unclear. CDR1 is SGHRS and CDR2 is YFSETQ in the germline V gene. The CDR3 has 13 residues. Trimming removed 0 bases from V and 3 bases from J, with 4 bases in between. CDR3: CASSLEFGNTIYF. CDR3 DNA sequence: TGCGCCAGCAGCTTGGAGTTTGGAAACACCATATATTTT.

J is TRBJ1-5 and V is TRBV19; D might be TRBD1 (6 bases). Germline values: CDR1 LNHDA, CDR2 SQIVND (reference sequence). The CDR3 sequence is 14 residues long. Trimming took off 3 bases at V and 7 bases at J, with 13 bases between the two ends. CDR3 in DNA: TGTGCCAGTAGTATGCAGGGGCGTCCGCAGCCCCAGCATTTT. This sequence encodes CASSMQGRPQPQHF.

The V gene is TRBV19, the J gene TRBJ1-5; the match to TRBD1 covers 7 bases. The CDR3 is 16 residues long. Looked up from germline, CDR1 is LNHDA and CDR2 is SQIVND (reference sequence). The ends lost 6 bases at V and 1 base at J; junction bases unmatched: 9. The CDR3 reads CASSLISTGSNQPQHF. DNA for the CDR3: TGTGCCAGTAGCCTGATTTCGACAGGGAGCAATCAGCCCCAGCATTTT.

The chain carries TRBV5-6 and TRBJ1-6; weak D call: TRBD1 (5 bases). The CDR3 has 16 residues. Trimming took off 4 bases at V and 3 bases at J, with 14 bases between the two ends. Germline assignment: CDR1 SGHDT and CDR2 YYEEEE. The CDR3 bases are TGTGCCAGCAGCCCTCGGGACCTTAGCTATAATTCACCCCTCCACTTT. It encodes CASSPRDLSYNSPLHF. Complete variable domain (other parts from reference TRBV5-6 and TRBJ1-6): DAGVTQSPTHLIKTRGQQVTLRCSPKSGHDTVSWYQQALGQGPQFIFQYYEEEERQRGNFPDRFSGHQFPNYSSELNVNALLLGDSALYLCASSPRDLSYNSPLHFGNGTRLTVT.

The V and J genes are TRBV11-3 and TRBJ2-1, with a tentative D call TRBD2 (5 bases). In germline, CDR1 is SGHNT, CDR2 YENEEA. V gave up 6 bases and J gave up 8 bases, with 14 bases separating them. This CDR3 contains 13 residues. The DNA of the CDR3 is TGTGCCAGCAGTCCGCCGACTACCCATGAGCAGTTCTTC. Translating it yields CASSPPTTHEQFF.

The V and J genes are TRBV6-5 and TRBJ1-1; 11 nucleotides agree with TRBD1. V was pared by 5 bases and J by 2 bases, with 4 bases of the junction left unmatched. CDR1 is MNHEY and CDR2 is SVGAGI in the germline V gene. The CDR3 is 15 amino acids. The CDR3 region is CASSPRTGGNTEAFF. The CDR3 DNA is TGTGCCAGCAGTCCCCGGACAGGGGGCAACACTGAAGCTTTCTTT.

The gene calls are TRBV3-1 (or the pseudogene TRBV3-2) and TRBJ2-7; TRBD2 is a possible D gene (5 bases). This CDR3 comprises 15 residues. V was clipped by 7 bases and J by 4 bases, with 20 bases between them. Germline V gene lookup returns CDR1 LGHDT and CDR2 YNNKEL (reference sequence). CDR3: CASTGWSRLRYEQYF. For the CDR3, the DNA is TGTGCCAGCACCGGCTGGTCCAGACTACGGTACGAGCAGTACTTC.